Detailed here is one T cell receptor (beta chain). The sample is drawn from a study of blood T cell repertoires in COVID-19. The CDR3 has 16 amino acids. Germline V lookup: CDR1 LGHNT, CDR2 FRNRAP. Trimming took 5 bases from V and 5 from J; bases not matched to a gene: 12. In the original processing: Quantification of nucleated cells was approximated via reference gene primer amplification. This table comes from immunoSEQ multiplex PCR, and its TCRdb copy is limited to in-frame clones, with some not included. The V and J calls and clone size are taken from that table; D and trimming were inferred from the DNA. The sample shows some 240,000 clones, roughly 92% of them seen only once.

The sample consisted of peripheral blood. The V and J genes are TRBV12-5 and TRBJ1-1; 9 positions match TRBD1. The source of this sequence is a man between 60 and 70 years old with COVID-19, enrolled during active disease. The DNA of the CDR3 is TGTGCTAGTGGTCCGGGAACAGGGGGCGCGAGAACTGAAGCTTTCTTT. Translation gives CASGPGTGGARTEAFF.